The 23 T cell receptor beta chains reported below all come from one sample, sequenced in a study of control samples from healthy donors and cancer patients. Only in-frame clones appear in the TCRdb table, and some are missing; sequencing was by immunoSEQ multiplex PCR. The sample holds some 150,000 clones, 94% seen once. The sequencing sample was made of blood. The receptors shown here come from a man aged 40-55 years in good health.

The chain employs TRBV10-3 and TRBJ2-3; D remains unclear. From germline, CDR1 is ENHRY and CDR2 SYGVKD. With 0 bases removed from V and 2 bases from J, the gap between germline ends came to 9 bases. The CDR3 totals 15 residues. CDR3 sequence (DNA): TGTGCCATCAGTGAGTCGAACCCAGCCACAGATACGCAGTATTTT. This gives the protein CAISESNPATDTQYF.

J is TRBJ2-5 and V is TRBV24-1; unclear D gene. Trimming took off 4 bases at V and 3 bases at J, with 14 bases between the two ends. This CDR3 is built from 15 residues. The germline CDR1 and CDR2 sequences are KGHDR and SFDVKD. CDR3 in DNA: TGTGCCACCAGTGACCATAACACGGCTGAAGAGACCCAGTACTTC. Translation: CATSDHNTAEETQYF.

This chain links TRBV5-4 with TRBJ2-7, with 7 bases matching TRBD1. Germline CDR1 SGHNT, CDR2 YYREEE (reference sequence). The CDR3 is 14 amino acids. The ends lost 4 bases at V and 1 base at J; junction bases unmatched: 5. The CDR3: CASSQGEKSYEQYF. DNA for the CDR3: TGTGCCAGCAGCCAGGGGGAGAAGTCCTACGAGCAGTACTTC.

V is TRBV5-4 and J is TRBJ1-2; D uncertain. The CDR3 covers 14 residues. The V and J ends lost 0 bases and 2 bases respectively, with 8 bases between them. Germline V gene sequence: CDR1 SGHNT, CDR2 YYREEE (reference sequence). The DNA for the CDR3 is TGTGCCAGCAGCTTGGTGGCAGTCAACTATGGCTACACCTTC. Translating gives CASSLVAVNYGYTF.

The gene calls are TRBV6-1 and TRBJ1-2; D is undetermined. V lost 2 bases to trimming and J lost 6 bases, with 4 bases between them. The germline CDR1 and CDR2 sequences are MNHNS and SASEGT. The CDR3 covers 11 residues. In nucleotides, the CDR3 is TGTGCCAGCAGTGAAAGGGATGGCTACACCTTC. Its translation: CASSERDGYTF.

The chain couples TRBV9 to TRBJ2-1; 12 bases are a match to TRBD2. Per germline, CDR1 SGDLS and CDR2 YYNGEE. V shed 4 bases and J 3 bases; nucleotides not matched to a gene: 14. This CDR3 has 19 residues. The CDR3 here is CASSPRTGLAGSNYNEQFF. The CDR3 DNA reads TGTGCCAGCAGCCCCAGAACAGGACTAGCGGGGTCCAACTACAATGAGCAGTTCTTC.

To note about this clone: Other DNA sequences in the sample encode the same CDR3. The rearrangement uses TRBV9 and TRBJ2-1; D is tentatively TRBD1 or TRBD2 (5 bases each). Germline CDR1 and CDR2: SGDLS and YYNGEE. CDR3 length equals 15 residues. V dropped 0 bases and J dropped 3 bases, with 10 bases sitting between them. This CDR3 is CASSVVGTDYNEQFF. CDR3 bases: TGTGCCAGCAGCGTAGTTGGGACCGACTACAATGAGCAGTTCTTC. Supplemented by reference TRBV9 and TRBJ2-1, the full variable domain reads DSGVTQTPKHLITATGQRVTLRCSPRSGDLSVYWYQQSLDQGLQFLIQYYNGEERAKGNILERFSAQQFPDLHSELNLSSLELGDSALYFCASSVVGTDYNEQFFGPGTRLTVL.

The chain links TRBV10-3 to TRBJ2-4; D might be TRBD2 (5 bases). The CDR3 is 16 residues long. With 2 bases removed from V and 0 bases from J, the gap between germline ends came to 11 bases. Germline CDR1 and CDR2: ENHRY and SYGVKD. CDR3 sequence (DNA): TGTGCCATCAGTGAGGCGGGCCTTTTAGCCAAAAACATTCAGTACTTC. Translating gives CAISEAGLLAKNIQYF.

The genes are TRBV7-9 and TRBJ1-2; weak D call: TRBD1 (6 bases). Germline CDR1 and CDR2: SEHNR and FQNEAQ (reference sequence). The CDR3 is 13 amino acids. Trimming took 3 bases from V and 8 from J, leaving 13 bases between them. The CDR3 coding sequence is TGTGCCAGCAGCTTGGCCCAGGGGCCGGGCTACACCTTC. Amino acid sequence: CASSLAQGPGYTF.

The CDR3 sequence is CAISDPSEQYF. For the CDR3, the DNA is TGTGCCATCAGTGACCCTTCCGAGCAGTACTTC. V and J are TRBV10-3 and TRBJ2-7, with no clear D. The CDR3 has 11 residues. Trimming shortened V by 3 bases and J by 6 bases, and 6 bases separated the two germline ends. The germline V gene has CDR1 ENHRY and CDR2 SYGVKD.

This chain links TRBV27 with TRBJ1-4, with a possible D match to TRBD1 (6 bases). V gave up 6 bases and J gave up 5 bases, with 16 bases separating them. CDR1 is MNHEY, CDR2 SMNVEV, per germline (reference sequence). The CDR3 spans 15 residues. The CDR3 here is CASSNTGHLNEKLFF. The CDR3, as DNA: TGTGCCAGCAGCAATACGGGACACTTAAATGAAAAACTGTTTTTT. Full variable domain (missing parts from reference TRBV27 and TRBJ1-4): EAQVTQNPRYLITVTGKKLTVTCSQNMNHEYMSWYRQDPGLGLRQIYYSMNVEVTDKGDVPEGYKVSRKEKRNFPLILESPSPNQTSLYFCASSNTGHLNEKLFFGSGTQLSVL.

The chain links TRBV2 to TRBJ2-1; the match to TRBD2 covers 10 bases. The V gene end was trimmed by 1 base and the J gene end by 9 bases; junction bases not matched to a gene: 6. Germline V gene lookup returns CDR1 SNHLY and CDR2 FYNNEI. CDR3 length: 15 amino acids. The CDR3 here is CASSEEGTSGIEQFF. The CDR3 bases are TGTGCCAGCAGTGAAGAGGGAACTAGCGGGATTGAGCAGTTCTTC.

The V and J genes are TRBV7-9 and TRBJ2-3; D is unclear. The CDR3 has 12 residues. Germline V CDR1 and CDR2: SEHNR, FQNEAQ (reference sequence). V gave up 1 base and J gave up 11 bases, with 10 bases separating them. This chain's CDR3 is CASSLEVRMQYF. CDR3 nucleotide sequence: TGTGCCAGCAGCTTAGAGGTGAGGATGCAGTATTTT.

This clone occurred once. V usage is TRBV27 and J usage is TRBJ1-3, with a possible D match to TRBD1 (6 bases). Trimming left V 2 bases short and J 1 base short, with 24 bases between. CDR1 is MNHEY and CDR2 is SMNVEV in the germline V gene (reference sequence). CDR3 length: 20 residues. CDR3 loop: CASSLNYQDPLGGSGNTIYF. The CDR3 DNA sequence: TGTGCCAGCAGTTTAAACTATCAGGACCCATTAGGGGGGTCTGGAAACACCATATATTTT.

The chain has TRBV4-1 and TRBJ1-4, with TRBD1 as a possible D gene (5 bases). The ends were cut back, 0 bases at V and 7 bases at J, with 12 bases in the middle. The CDR3 contains 15 residues. Germline V CDR1 and CDR2: MGHRA, YSYEKL. CDR3 amino acids: CASSQDGAWGEKLFF. The CDR3 DNA is TGCGCCAGCAGCCAAGATGGGGCTTGGGGTGAAAAACTGTTTTTT.

The chain is built from TRBV25-1 and TRBJ2-7, with a weak D call TRBD2 (5 bases). CDR3 length: 14 amino acids. V was trimmed by 6 bases and J by 7 bases, leaving 19 bases between them. Germline V lookup: CDR1 MGHDK, CDR2 SYGVNS. This CDR3 reads CASRPSDSNFEQYF. The CDR3 DNA is TGTGCCAGCAGGCCCTCGGACTCCAATTTTGAGCAGTACTTC.

This chain connects TRBV6-5 to TRBJ1-5; D is ambiguous. Germline values: CDR1 MNHEY, CDR2 SVGAGI. V lost 7 bases to trimming and J lost 6 bases, with 16 bases between them. CDR3 size: 14 residues. The CDR3 sequence is CASTPREKSQPQHF. In DNA, the CDR3 is TGTGCCAGCACCCCTAGAGAGAAGAGTCAGCCCCAGCATTTT.

The rearrangement uses TRBV28 and TRBJ1-5; D remains unclear. Germline CDR1 reads MDHEN; CDR2 reads SYDVKM. The CDR3 runs 15 residues. Trimming took off 3 bases at V and 2 bases at J, with 11 bases between the two ends. This chain's CDR3 is CASSLARVGNQPQHF. The DNA of the CDR3 is TGTGCCAGCAGTTTGGCGAGGGTGGGCAATCAGCCCCAGCATTTT.

This clone was seen just once. The chain links TRBV30 to TRBJ2-5; 11 nucleotides agree with TRBD2. Trimming at V came to 4 bases and at J to 4 bases, leaving 5 bases not matched to a gene. There are 14 residues in the CDR3. From germline, CDR1 is GTSNPN and CDR2 SVGIG (reference sequence). DNA of the CDR3: TGTGCCTGGACCCCGGGGACTAGCGGAGAGACCCAGTACTTC. Residues: CAWTPGTSGETQYF.

The J gene is TRBJ1-4, the V gene TRBV6-5; possible D gene TRBD1, 6 bases. Deletions cut 6 bases from V and 4 bases from J, with 15 bases between. The CDR3 sequence is 15 residues long. The V gene's germline CDR1 is MNHEY and CDR2 SVGAGI. CDR3 bases: TGTGCCAGCAGATTATGGACAGCGAATAATGAAAAACTGTTTTTT. It specifies CASRLWTANNEKLFF.

This chain uses TRBV27 with TRBJ2-5, with 7 nucleotides matching TRBD2. Trimming removed 5 bases from V and 7 bases from J; junction bases left unmatched: 7. The CDR3 sequence is 13 residues long. Germline V CDR1 and CDR2: MNHEY, SMNVEV (reference sequence). CDR3 DNA: TGTGCCAGCAGTCCAACGTCGGGGGGGACCCAGTACTTC. It is translated as CASSPTSGGTQYF.

V is TRBV21-1 and J is TRBJ1-4; the DNA was not compared with TRBD1, the D call given in the table. TRBV21-1 is a known pseudogene. The length of the CDR3 is 15 residues. This CDR3 is CASSKRLGTGEKLFF. CDR3 nucleotide sequence: TGTGCCAGCAGCAAAAGGCTTGGGACAGGGGAAAAACTGTTTTTT.

The chain recombines TRBV2 with TRBJ2-7; D is ambiguous. V was pared by 2 bases and J by 2 bases, with 19 bases between. The germline gives CDR1 SNHLY, CDR2 FYNNEI. The CDR3 is 17 residues long. In DNA form, the CDR3 reads TGTGCCAGCAGTGAAACCCAAGTCCCCCGGCCACCCTACGAGCAGTACTTC. The encoded protein is CASSETQVPRPPYEQYF.